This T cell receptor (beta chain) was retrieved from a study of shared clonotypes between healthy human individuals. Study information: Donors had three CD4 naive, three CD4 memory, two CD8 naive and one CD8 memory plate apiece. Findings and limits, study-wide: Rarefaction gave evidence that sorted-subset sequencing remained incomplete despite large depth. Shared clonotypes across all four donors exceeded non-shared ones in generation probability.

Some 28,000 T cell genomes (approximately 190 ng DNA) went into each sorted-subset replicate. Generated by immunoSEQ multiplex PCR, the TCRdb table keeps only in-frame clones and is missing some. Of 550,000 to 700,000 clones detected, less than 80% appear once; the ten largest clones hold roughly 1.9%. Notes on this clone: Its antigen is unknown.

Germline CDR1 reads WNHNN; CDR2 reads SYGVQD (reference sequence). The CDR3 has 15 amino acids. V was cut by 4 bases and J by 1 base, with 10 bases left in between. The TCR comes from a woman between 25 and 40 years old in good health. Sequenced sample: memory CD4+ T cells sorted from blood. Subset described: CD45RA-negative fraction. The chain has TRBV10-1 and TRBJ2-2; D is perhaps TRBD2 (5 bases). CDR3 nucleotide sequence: TGCGCCAGCAGTGCTGATAGCGTGAACACCGGGGAGCTGTTTTTT. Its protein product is CASSADSVNTGELFF.